This TCR beta chain emerged from a study of blood T cell repertoires in COVID-19. Recruited during active infection, patients (from Seattle) were subsequently followed longitudinally. Germline V gene sequence: CDR1 SQVTM, CDR2 ANQGSEA. V dropped 7 bases and J dropped 4 bases, with 7 bases sitting between them. CDR3 length: 11 amino acids. Only in-frame clones appear in the TCRdb table, and some are missing; sequencing was by immunoSEQ multiplex PCR. The repertoire holds about 270,000 clones, around 90% seen once, with around 2.6% in the top ten. The chain couples TRBV29-1 to TRBJ2-2, with D possibly being TRBD2 (6 bases). This sequence was found in a person aged 18 to 35 with COVID-19, enrolled during active disease. Material: peripheral blood. In nucleotides, the CDR3 is TGCAGCGCCGGGAGCACCGGGGAGCTGTTTTTT. It is translated as CSAGSTGELFF.